This T cell receptor beta chain was sequenced for a study of neurological immune-mediated disorders. TCRdb fed the 5' RACE reads into MiXCR, producing one record per CDR3 protein. The table shows under 85,000 distinct CDR3 sequences, with 10% occurring only once. CDR1 WSHSY and CDR2 SAAADI come from the germline V gene. This CDR3 has 15 residues. V dropped 6 bases and J dropped 0 bases, with 14 bases sitting between them. Many counts were recorded for this clonotype. The receptor comes from a middle-aged man in good health. The rearrangement joins TRBV10-2 to TRBJ1-1; D is undetermined. What was sequenced was PBMCs. CDR3 amino acids: CASRKGGPLNTEAFF. In DNA, the CDR3 is TGCGCCAGCAGAAAGGGTGGCCCTCTGAACACTGAAGCTTTCTTT.